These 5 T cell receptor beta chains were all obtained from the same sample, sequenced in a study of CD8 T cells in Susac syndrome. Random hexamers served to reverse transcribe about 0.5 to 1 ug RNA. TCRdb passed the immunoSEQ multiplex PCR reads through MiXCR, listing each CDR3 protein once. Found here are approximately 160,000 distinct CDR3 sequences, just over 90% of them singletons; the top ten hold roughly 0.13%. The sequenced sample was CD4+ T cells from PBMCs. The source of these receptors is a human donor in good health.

CDR3 in DNA: TGTGCCAGCTCACCGGTTCAGGGACAAGCTAACTATGGCTACACCTTC. Amino acid sequence: CASSPVQGQANYGYTF. The genes are TRBV18 and TRBJ1-2; a weak D match, TRBD1 (6 bases). From germline, CDR1 is KGHSH and CDR2 LQKENI. Trimming pared 3 bases from V and 0 bases from J, leaving 14 bases between. This CDR3 is 16 amino acids long.

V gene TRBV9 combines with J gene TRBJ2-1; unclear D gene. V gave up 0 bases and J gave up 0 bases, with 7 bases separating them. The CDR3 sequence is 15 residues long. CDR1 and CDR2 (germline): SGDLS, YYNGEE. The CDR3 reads CASSVGTYSYNEQFF. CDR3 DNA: TGTGCCAGCAGCGTAGGCACTTACTCCTACAATGAGCAGTTCTTC.

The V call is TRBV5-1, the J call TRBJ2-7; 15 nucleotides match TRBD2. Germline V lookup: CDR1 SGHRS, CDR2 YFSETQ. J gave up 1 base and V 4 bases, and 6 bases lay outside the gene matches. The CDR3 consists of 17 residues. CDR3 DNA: TGCGCCAGCAGCGGCGGGACTAGCGGGGGGCGATCCTACGAGCAGTACTTC. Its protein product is CASSGGTSGGRSYEQYF.

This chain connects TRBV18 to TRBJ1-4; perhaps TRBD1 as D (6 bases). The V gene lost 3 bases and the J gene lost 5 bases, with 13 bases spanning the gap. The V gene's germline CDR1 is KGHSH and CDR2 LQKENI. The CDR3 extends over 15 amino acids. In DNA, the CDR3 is TGTGCCAGCTCACCTCAAGGACAGCCCAATGAAAAACTGTTTTTT. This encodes CASSPQGQPNEKLFF.

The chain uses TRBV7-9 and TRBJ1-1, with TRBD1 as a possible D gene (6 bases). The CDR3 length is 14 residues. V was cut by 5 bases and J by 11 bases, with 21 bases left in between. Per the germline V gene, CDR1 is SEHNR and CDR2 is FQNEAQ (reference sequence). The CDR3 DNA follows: TGTGCCAGCAGCCCTATGGGGGGCGCCGGCGAGGCTTTCTTT. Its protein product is CASSPMGGAGEAFF.